The 14 T cell receptor beta chains below come from one sample, sequenced in a study of blood T cell repertoires in COVID-19. Sequencing used immunoSEQ multiplex PCR; TCRdb keeps in-frame clones, though not all of them. The sample has about 200,000 clones; roughly 82% are singletons. Source material: PBMCs or T cells enriched from blood (not recorded which). The receptors here all came from an older woman with acute COVID-19.

The chain links TRBV5-1 to TRBJ2-3, with D hard to call. V lost 6 bases and J lost 0, with 8 bases in between. This CDR3 has 13 residues. The germline V gene encodes CDR1 SGHRS and CDR2 YFSETQ. As DNA, the CDR3 is TGCGCCAGCACCCCTTCTAGCACAGATACGCAGTATTTT. This translates into CASTPSSTDTQYF.

The chain carries TRBV10-3 and TRBJ2-3, with 13 nucleotides matching TRBD2. V trimming: 10 bases; J trimming: 5 bases; junction bases outside the gene matches: 9. This CDR3 has 15 amino acids. Germline values: CDR1 ENHRY, CDR2 SYGVKD. The CDR3 reads CATLNGLAGVDTQYF. The DNA for the CDR3 is TGTGCCACCTTAAACGGACTAGCGGGGGTAGATACGCAGTATTTT.

J is TRBJ2-3 and V is TRBV27, with unresolved D. The CDR3 is 16 amino acids. The germline CDR1 and CDR2 sequences are MNHEY and SMNVEV (reference sequence). The ends were cut back, 5 bases at V and 0 bases at J, with 15 bases in the middle. CDR3 sequence (DNA): TGTGCCAGCAGTCGCCTACAGAGAATTAGCACAGATACGCAGTATTTT. It is translated as CASSRLQRISTDTQYF.

This clone was found many times. J is TRBJ1-5 and V is TRBV27, with 9 bases fitting TRBD1. Trimming took 5 bases from V and 1 from J; bases not matched to a gene: 3. This CDR3 region has 15 residues. Germline loops: CDR1 MNHEY, CDR2 SMNVEV (reference sequence). The CDR3 DNA is TGTGCCAGCAGTCTGACAGGGGGAAGCAATCAGCCCCAGCATTTT. It encodes CASSLTGGSNQPQHF.

V gene TRBV19 combines with J gene TRBJ2-1, with 8 bases identical to TRBD2. V gave up 0 bases and J gave up 0 bases; unmatched junction bases: 13. The length of the CDR3 is 20 residues. Germline V gene lookup returns CDR1 LNHDA and CDR2 SQIVND (reference sequence). The CDR3 DNA follows: TGTGCCAGTAGTATAGAGGGGGGAAGCGGGGGCCTTCTCTCCTACAATGAGCAGTTCTTC. Amino acids: CASSIEGGSGGLLSYNEQFF.

The genes are TRBV9 and TRBJ2-1, with 7 bases aligning to TRBD2. The CDR3 runs to 14 residues. V lost 1 base, J lost 5 bases, and 3 bases stayed unmatched. Germline loops: CDR1 SGDLS, CDR2 YYNGEE. The DNA for the CDR3 is TGTGCCAGCAGCGTACGGGACTATAACAATGAGCAGTTCTTC. Translation: CASSVRDYNNEQFF.

This chain links TRBV24-1 with TRBJ2-3; 10 positions match TRBD2. V lost 0 bases, J lost 2 bases, and 4 bases stayed unmatched. This CDR3 is 17 amino acids long. Germline V gene lookup returns CDR1 KGHDR and CDR2 SFDVKD. CDR3 nucleotide sequence: TGTGCCACCAGTGATTTGGGACTAGCGGATACCACAGATACGCAGTATTTT. Its translation is CATSDLGLADTTDTQYF.

This rearrangement joins TRBV5-1 to TRBJ2-5; 9 bases are a match to TRBD1. Germline CDR1 is SGHRS and CDR2 is YFSETQ. The CDR3 has 14 amino acids. The trim removed 8 bases at V and 3 bases at J, leaving 8 bases unmatched. In nucleotides, the CDR3 is TGCGCCAGTCGCGAAGGGACAGGGAAAGAGACCCAGTACTTC. The encoded protein is CASREGTGKETQYF.

The chain employs TRBV18 and TRBJ2-3, with D possibly being TRBD2 (7 bases). Between the trimmed V and J ends, which lost 1 base and 6 bases, there was a span of 14 bases. CDR3 length: 15 amino acids. Germline CDR1 KGHSH, CDR2 LQKENI. The CDR3 here is CASSPQGGQMDTQYF. The CDR3 nucleotides are TGTGCCAGCTCACCACAGGGGGGGCAGATGGATACGCAGTATTTT.

This sequence joins TRBV21-1 and TRBJ1-1; the table's D call, TRBD1, was not checked against the DNA. TRBV21-1 is noted as a pseudogene. The CDR3 loop spans 14 amino acids. CDR3 residues: CASSERDRYTEAFF. CDR3 DNA: TGTGCCAGCAGCGAACGGGACAGATACACTGAAGCTTTCTTT.

The chain recombines TRBV7-8 with TRBJ2-5, with 9 bases fitting TRBD2. V lost 3 bases, J lost 5 bases, and 1 base stayed unmatched. This CDR3 region has 13 residues. The germline V gene encodes CDR1 SGHVS and CDR2 FQNEAQ. CDR3 region: CASSLGLAETQYF. CDR3 nucleotide sequence: TGTGCCAGCAGCTTGGGACTAGCCGAGACCCAGTACTTC.

The chain couples TRBV28 to TRBJ1-5; 10 positions agree with TRBD1. CDR1 is MDHEN and CDR2 is SYDVKM in the germline V gene. Trimming cost V 8 bases and J 6 bases; bases outside gene matches: 16. The CDR3 runs 17 residues. The CDR3 bases are TGTGCCAGCCACACCGTATTGGGGACAGGGGCTTTTCAGCCCCAGCATTTT. It encodes CASHTVLGTGAFQPQHF.

The CDR3 is CASSEDGGGFEKLFF. In nucleotides, the CDR3 is TGTGCCAGCAGTGAAGACGGCGGGGGATTCGAAAAACTGTTTTTT. This chain links TRBV2 with TRBJ1-4; D possibly corresponds to TRBD1 (5 bases). V dropped 1 base and J dropped 8 bases, with 14 bases sitting between them. This CDR3 has 15 residues. Germline V gene lookup returns CDR1 SNHLY and CDR2 FYNNEI. Full variable domain (remainder filled in from reference TRBV2 and TRBJ1-4): EPEVTQTPSHQVTQMGQEVILRCVPISNHLYFYWYRQILGQKVEFLVSFYNNEISEKSEIFDDQFSVERPDGSNFTLKIRSTKLEDSAMYFCASSEDGGGFEKLFFGSGTQLSVL.

In the case of this clone: The sample contains more than one DNA sequence encoding this CDR3. The chain recombines TRBV3-1 (or the pseudogene TRBV3-2) with TRBJ1-3; TRBD1 matches 7 bases. Unmatched junction bases numbered 0, after V lost 3 bases and J lost 4 bases. Germline V gene sequence: CDR1 LGHDT, CDR2 YNNKEL (reference sequence). The CDR3 has 13 residues. This CDR3 reads CASSQGQGNTIYF. The CDR3, as DNA: TGTGCCAGCAGCCAGGGACAGGGAAACACCATATATTTT.